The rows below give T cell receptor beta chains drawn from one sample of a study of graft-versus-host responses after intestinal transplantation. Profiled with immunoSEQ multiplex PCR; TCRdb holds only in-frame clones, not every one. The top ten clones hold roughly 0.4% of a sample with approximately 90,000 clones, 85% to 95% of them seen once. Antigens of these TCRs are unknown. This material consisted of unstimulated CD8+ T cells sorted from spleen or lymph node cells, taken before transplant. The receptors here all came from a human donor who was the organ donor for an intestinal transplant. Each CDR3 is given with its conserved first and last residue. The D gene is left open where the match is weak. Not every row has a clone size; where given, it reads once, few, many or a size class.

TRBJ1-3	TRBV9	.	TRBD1	CASSAQGVSGNTIYF	TGTGCCAGCAGCGCGCAGGGGGTGTCGGGAAACACCATATATTTT
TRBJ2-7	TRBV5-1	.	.	CASSRNYEQYF	TGCGCCAGCAGCCGGAACTACGAGCAGTACTTC
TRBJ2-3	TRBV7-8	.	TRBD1	CASSGGTGLMGDTQYF	TGTGCCAGCAGCGGCGGGACAGGGTTAATGGGAGATACGCAGTATTTT
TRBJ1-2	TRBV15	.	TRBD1	CATSRGFRGWPYGYTF	TGTGCCACCAGCAGAGGATTCAGGGGGTGGCCCTATGGCTACACCTTC
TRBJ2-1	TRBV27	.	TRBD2	CASRIRTSEPNEQFF	TGTGCCAGCAGGATTCGGACTAGCGAGCCCAATGAGCAGTTCTTC
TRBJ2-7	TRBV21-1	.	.	CASSSQYEQYF	TGTGCCAGCAGCTCCCAGTACGAGCAGTACTTC
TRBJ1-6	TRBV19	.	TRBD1	CASSIISTGMNSPLHF	TGTGCCAGTAGTATTATTTCGACAGGGATGAATTCACCCCTCCACTTT
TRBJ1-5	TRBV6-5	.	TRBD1	CASRAGQGGNQPQHF	TGTGCCAGCAGAGCGGGACAGGGGGGGAATCAGCCCCAGCATTTT
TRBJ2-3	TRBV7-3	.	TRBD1	CASSPGQGTDTQYF	TGTGCCAGCAGCCCCGGACAGGGAACAGATACGCAGTATTTT
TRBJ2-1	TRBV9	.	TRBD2	CASSTPLAGGSSYNEQFF	TGTGCCAGCAGCACACCACTAGCGGGGGGGAGCTCCTACAATGAGCAGTTCTTC
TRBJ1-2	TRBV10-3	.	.	CAIRPRVASNYGYTF	TGTGCCATCAGACCCAGGGTTGCGTCCAACTATGGCTACACCTTC
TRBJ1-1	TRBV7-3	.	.	CASSPGQDTEAFF	TGTGCCAGCAGCCCGGGACAAGACACTGAAGCTTTCTTT
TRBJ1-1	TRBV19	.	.	CASSYPGRRNTEAFF	TGTGCCAGTAGTTATCCCGGAAGGAGGAACACTGAAGCTTTCTTT
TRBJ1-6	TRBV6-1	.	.	CASMTYRPLHF	TGTGCCAGCATGACATACCGACCCCTCCACTTT
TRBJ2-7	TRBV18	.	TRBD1	CASSPPRLKHRPGQHYEQYF	TGTGCCAGCTCACCACCGAGGCTGAAACATCGACCGGGACAGCACTACGAGCAGTACTTC
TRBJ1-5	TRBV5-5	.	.	CASRPGEGGNQPQHF	TGTGCCAGCAGACCAGGGGAAGGGGGCAATCAGCCCCAGCATTTT
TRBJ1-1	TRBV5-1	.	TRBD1	CASSLEGQGIMNTEAFF	TGCGCCAGCAGCTTGGAGGGACAGGGGATCATGAACACTGAAGCTTTCTTT
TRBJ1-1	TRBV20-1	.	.	CSARDPGAFF	TGCAGTGCTAGAGATCCAGGAGCTTTCTTT
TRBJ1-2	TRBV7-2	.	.	CASSFKRQETNYGYTF	TGTGCCAGCAGCTTTAAAAGACAGGAGACTAACTATGGCTACACCTTC
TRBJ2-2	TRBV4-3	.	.	CASSQDSFTGELFF	TGCGCCAGCAGCCAAGATTCCTTCACCGGGGAGCTGTTTTTT
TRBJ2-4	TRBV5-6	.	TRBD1	CASSLQTGEHIQYF	TGTGCCAGCAGCTTACAGACAGGGGAGCACATTCAGTACTTC
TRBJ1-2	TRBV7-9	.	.	CASSLVSNTGDFKYGYTF	TGTGCCAGCAGCTTAGTTTCGAATACCGGGGATTTTAAGTATGGCTACACCTTC
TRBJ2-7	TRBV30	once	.	CACGASYEQYF	TGTGCCTGCGGAGCATCCTACGAGCAGTACTTC
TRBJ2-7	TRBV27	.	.	CVSRVVGGRSYEQYF	TGTGTCAGCAGGGTGGTGGGGGGGCGCTCCTACGAGCAGTACTTC
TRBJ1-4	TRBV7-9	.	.	CASSFGSLVGEKLFF	TGTGCCAGCAGCTTCGGGTCGTTGGTTGGTGAAAAACTGTTTTTT
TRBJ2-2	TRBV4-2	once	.	CASSRQGDRSGELFF	TGTGCCAGCAGCCGCCAAGGAGACAGGTCCGGGGAGCTGTTTTTT
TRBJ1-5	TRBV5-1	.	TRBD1	CASSVTGGWNQPQHF	TGCGCCAGCAGCGTCACAGGGGGCTGGAATCAGCCCCAGCATTTT
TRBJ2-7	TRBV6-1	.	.	CASSEAVAVGYEQYF	TGTGCCAGCAGTGAAGCCGTAGCGGTTGGGTACGAGCAGTACTTC
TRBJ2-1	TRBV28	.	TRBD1	CASSCTGTGTYNEQFF	TGTGCCAGCAGTTGTACCGGGACAGGGACATACAATGAGCAGTTCTTC
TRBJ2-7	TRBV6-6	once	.	CASSWGPASSYEQYF	TGTGCCAGCAGTTGGGGCCCGGCGAGCTCCTACGAGCAGTACTTC
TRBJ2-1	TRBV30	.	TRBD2	CAWSVSGGAYNEQFF	TGTGCCTGGAGTGTCAGCGGGGGAGCCTACAATGAGCAGTTCTTC
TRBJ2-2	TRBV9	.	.	CASSVGLANTGELFF	TGTGCCAGCAGCGTAGGACTAGCGAACACCGGGGAGCTGTTTTTT
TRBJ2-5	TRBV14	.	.	CASSQVNFETQYF	TGTGCCAGCAGCCAAGTTAATTTCGAGACCCAGTACTTC
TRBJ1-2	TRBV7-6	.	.	CASSLIPRADLYGYTF	TGTGCCAGCAGCCTAATTCCGCGGGCGGACCTCTATGGCTACACCTTC
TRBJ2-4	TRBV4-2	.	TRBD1	CASSQRFRGFLAKNIQYF	TGTGCCAGCAGCCAACGATTCAGGGGGTTTCTAGCCAAAAACATTCAGTACTTC
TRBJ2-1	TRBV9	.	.	CASSVARAGGNEQFF	TGTGCCAGCAGCGTAGCGCGGGCGGGCGGCAATGAGCAGTTCTTC
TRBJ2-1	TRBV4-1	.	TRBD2	CASSQAIPIKRGGNEQFF	TGCGCCAGCAGCCAAGCGATCCCAATAAAGCGGGGGGGCAATGAGCAGTTCTTC
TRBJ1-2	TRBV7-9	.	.	CAGTGGTNYGYTF	TGTGCCGGCACGGGGGGGACCAACTATGGCTACACCTTC
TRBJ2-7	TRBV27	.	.	CASSGQNSWEQYF	TGTGCCAGCTCCGGACAGAACTCGTGGGAGCAGTACTTC
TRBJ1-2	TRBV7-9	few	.	CASGTTTGGSYGYTF	TGTGCCAGCGGAACCACTACTGGCGGGTCCTATGGCTACACCTTC
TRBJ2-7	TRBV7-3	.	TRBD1	CASSEYPGQSYEQYF	TGTGCCAGCAGCGAGTACCCGGGACAGAGCTACGAGCAGTACTTC
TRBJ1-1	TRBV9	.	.	CASSHMNTEAFF	TGTGCCAGCAGTCACATGAACACTGAAGCTTTCTTT
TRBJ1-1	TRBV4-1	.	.	CASSVKAGGTEAFF	TGCGCCAGCAGTGTGAAGGCGGGGGGCACTGAAGCTTTCTTT
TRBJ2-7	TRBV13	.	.	CASSLRVRWHEQYF	TGTGCCAGCAGTCTCAGGGTTAGGTGGCACGAGCAGTACTTC
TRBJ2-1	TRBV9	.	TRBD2	CASSEREHLLAGASYNEQFF	TGTGCCAGCAGCGAGAGAGAACACCTGCTAGCGGGGGCCTCCTACAATGAGCAGTTCTTC
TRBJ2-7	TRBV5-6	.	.	CASSLGSFAYEQYF	TGTGCCAGCAGCTTGGGAAGCTTTGCCTACGAGCAGTACTTC
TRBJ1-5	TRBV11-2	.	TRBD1	CASSPGTGTVPHQPQHF	TGTGCCAGCAGCCCCGGGACCGGGACAGTGCCGCATCAGCCCCAGCATTTT
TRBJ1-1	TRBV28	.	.	CASSYSNTEAFF	TGTGCCAGCAGTTACAGTAACACTGAAGCTTTCTTT
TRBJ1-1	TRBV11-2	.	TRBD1	CASREFAGTGFFLDTEAFF	TGTGCCAGCAGGGAATTCGCCGGGACAGGATTCTTTTTGGACACTGAAGCTTTCTTT
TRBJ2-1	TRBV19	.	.	CASSLGGPDNEQFF	TGTGCCAGTAGTTTGGGGGGTCCTGACAATGAGCAGTTCTTC
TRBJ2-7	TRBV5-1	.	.	CASSLSGAILSYEQYF	TGCGCCAGCAGCTTGAGCGGAGCCATTCTTTCCTACGAGCAGTACTTC
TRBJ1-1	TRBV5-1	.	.	CASSLTGEAFF	TGCGCCAGCAGCTTAACCGGTGAAGCTTTCTTT
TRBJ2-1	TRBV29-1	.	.	CSVMNGGGVSEFF	TGCAGCGTTATGAATGGCGGAGGGGTTTCGGAGTTCTTC
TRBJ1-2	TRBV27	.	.	CASSWGGGNNYGYTF	TGTGCCAGCAGCTGGGGGGGAGGCAATAACTATGGCTACACCTTC
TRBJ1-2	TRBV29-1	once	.	CSVGGGTNYGYTF	TGCAGCGTGGGAGGGGGGACTAACTATGGCTACACCTTC